These 14 T cell receptor beta chains were sequenced from one sample in a study of shared T cell receptors in the human thymus (dated by TCRdb to about 2021). The library came from the immunoSEQ multiplex PCR assay. Not all clones reach the TCRdb copy of this immuneACCESS table, which keeps in-frame sequences only. Checked studies attribute under half of the gap to unresolved V genes and leave the rest unexplained. The sample includes 63,000 or so clones, with nearly 95% observed a single time. The ten largest account for roughly 0.033% of the sample. Sequencing was carried out using thymocytes. The receptors here all came from a human donor.

V gene TRBV5-5 combines with J gene TRBJ1-4; TRBD1 is a possible D gene (6 bases). The CDR3 loop spans 14 amino acids. With 4 bases removed from V and 6 bases from J, the gap between germline ends came to 13 bases. Germline CDR1 SGHKS, CDR2 YYEKEE (reference sequence). DNA for the CDR3: TGTGCCAGCAGCGTGGGGGCCCAGGATGAAAAACTGTTTTTT. It translates to CASSVGAQDEKLFF.

The chain joins TRBV6-1 to TRBJ2-7, with D tentatively TRBD2 (5 bases). The CDR3 is 14 residues long. Germline V lookup: CDR1 MNHNS, CDR2 SASEGT. Trimming removed 1 base from V and 2 bases from J, with 9 bases in between. CDR3 amino acids: CASSEVPGTYEQYF. As DNA, the CDR3 is TGTGCCAGCAGTGAAGTACCGGGAACCTACGAGCAGTACTTC.

The V gene is TRBV5-1, the J gene TRBJ1-2; D is unclear. CDR3 length: 12 residues. The germline V and J ends were trimmed by 4 bases and 8 bases, with 12 bases remaining between them. Germline V gene sequence: CDR1 SGHRS, CDR2 YFSETQ. In DNA form, the CDR3 reads TGCGCCAGCAGCCCCTCCAACGACGGCTACACCTTC. Translated: CASSPSNDGYTF.

The chain couples TRBV7-2 to TRBJ1-2; 11 bases align to TRBD1. The CDR3 runs to 16 residues. V was clipped by 5 bases and J by 8 bases; unmatched bases: 13. Looked up from germline, CDR1 is SGHTA and CDR2 is FQGNSA. As DNA, the CDR3 is TGTGCCAGCAGCCCAAATAAACGGGACAGGGGGGTAGGCTACACCTTC. It translates to CASSPNKRDRGVGYTF.

The chain couples TRBV5-5 to TRBJ2-7; D is possibly TRBD2 (5 bases). The CDR3 length is 16 residues. Germline-derived CDR1 and CDR2 are SGHKS and YYEKEE (reference sequence). Trimming took off 4 bases at V and 3 bases at J, with 20 bases between the two ends. The CDR3: CASSPPAGPNLYEQYF. CDR3 bases: TGTGCCAGCAGCCCTCCTGCGGGCCCTAATCTCTACGAGCAGTACTTC.

J is TRBJ1-2 and V is TRBV6-5; no reliable D call. The CDR3 is 10 residues long. Trimming stripped 6 bases from V and 8 bases from J, with 7 bases between. Germline loops: CDR1 MNHEY, CDR2 SVGAGI. CDR3 residues: CASSLGGYTF. The DNA of the CDR3 is TGTGCCAGCAGCCTGGGGGGCTACACCTTC.

The chain recombines TRBV7-9 with TRBJ2-7, with a weak D call TRBD1 (6 bases). The germline V gene has CDR1 SEHNR and CDR2 FQNEAQ (reference sequence). The V gene lost 5 bases and the J gene lost 0 bases, with 11 bases spanning the gap. The CDR3 has 14 residues. DNA of the CDR3: TGTGCCAGCAGCCGACAGGCCTCCTCCTACGAGCAGTACTTC. It codes for CASSRQASSYEQYF. The whole variable domain, filled in from reference TRBV7-9 and TRBJ2-7, reads DTGVSQNPRHKITKRGQNVTFRCDPISEHNRLYWYRQTLGQGPEFLTYFQNEAQLEKSRLLSDRFSAERPKGSFSTLEIQRTEQGDSAMYLCASSRQASSYEQYFGPGTRLTVT.

V and J are TRBV5-2 and TRBJ1-3; the D segment call TRBD1 is taken from the table without a DNA check. TRBV5-2 is listed as a pseudogene. This CDR3 is built from 16 residues. CDR3: CASSQDRRVSGNTIYF. CDR3 coding DNA: TGTGCCAGCAGCCAAGACCGCAGGGTTTCTGGAAACACCATATATTTT.

V and J are TRBV18 and TRBJ1-4, with D perhaps matching TRBD1 (6 bases). V dropped 0 bases and J dropped 6 bases, with 20 bases sitting between them. CDR3 length: 18 residues. From germline, CDR1 is KGHSH and CDR2 LQKENI. The CDR3 coding sequence is TGTGCCAGCTCACCACCCCGGGACAAGATGCAATCTGATGAAAAACTGTTTTTT. Protein product: CASSPPRDKMQSDEKLFF.

This chain links TRBV27 with TRBJ2-1; 10 bases are a match to TRBD2. V gave up 4 bases and J gave up 7 bases; unmatched junction bases: 13. This CDR3 region has 17 residues. Germline V CDR1 and CDR2: MNHEY, SMNVEV (reference sequence). The CDR3 nucleotides read TGTGCCAGCAGTTCAGCTCCTAGCGGGGGCCCGAGGAATGAGCAGTTCTTC. Its translation: CASSSAPSGGPRNEQFF.

This chain connects TRBV2 to TRBJ2-3; 8 bases fit TRBD2. The CDR3 is made up of 14 amino acids. Germline V gives CDR1 SNHLY, CDR2 FYNNEI. J gave up 5 bases and V 9 bases, and 10 bases lay outside the gene matches. In DNA form, the CDR3 reads TGTGCCAGTACCCTAGCGGGCCCTGGAGATACGCAGTATTTT. The encoded protein is CASTLAGPGDTQYF.

The genes are TRBV7-3 and TRBJ2-7; 12 positions agree with TRBD1. V lost 6 bases to trimming and J lost 6 bases; unmatched junction nucleotides: 15. Germline-derived CDR1 and CDR2 are SGHTA and FQGTGA. The CDR3 totals 17 residues. The chain's CDR3 is CASRYTPGQGARFEQYF. The CDR3 DNA reads as TGTGCCAGCAGGTACACACCGGGACAGGGGGCAAGGTTCGAGCAGTACTTC.

V is TRBV6-4 and J is TRBJ2-1, with 9 bases fitting TRBD1. Trimming took 5 bases from V and 9 from J; bases not matched to a gene: 17. This CDR3 comprises 17 residues. Germline CDR1 and CDR2: MRHNA and SNTAGT. CDR3 in DNA: TGTGCCAGCAGTCCGACCCACCGGGACAGGGTGTCAAGTGAGCAGTTCTTC. Its protein product is CASSPTHRDRVSSEQFF.

V and J are TRBV27 and TRBJ1-4; no reliable D call. CDR3 size: 16 residues. Germline CDR1 is MNHEY and CDR2 is SMNVEV (reference sequence). V lost 7 bases, J lost 0 bases, and 15 bases lay in between. In nucleotides, the CDR3 is TGTGCCAGCAAGCGGAAGCCCATTGCAACTAATGAAAAACTGTTTTTT. Translated: CASKRKPIATNEKLFF.